Shown below are 27 T cell receptor beta chains from a single sample sequenced in a study of T cell changes during pregnancy in multiple sclerosis. Data came from immunoSEQ multiplex PCR; TCRdb stores just in-frame clones and leaves some out. Here the sample spans under 80,000 clones, 88% being singletons. The starting material was peripheral blood, obtained in the first trimester of pregnancy. These receptors were collected from a female donor with multiple sclerosis, enrolled in a pregnancy study.

CDR3 in amino acids: CASSLMRGGTEAFF. The CDR3 bases are TGTGCCAGCAGTTTAATGAGGGGGGGCACTGAAGCTTTCTTT. This rearrangement joins TRBV27 to TRBJ1-1; tentative D call: TRBD1 (6 bases). This CDR3 has 14 amino acids. The germline gives CDR1 MNHEY, CDR2 SMNVEV (reference sequence). V was shortened by 2 bases and J by 4 bases, with 11 bases between the two germline ends.

The chain combines TRBV4-1 with TRBJ1-1, with D possibly matching TRBD1 (5 bases). V was trimmed by 3 bases and J by 1 base, leaving 12 bases between them. The CDR3 loop spans 15 amino acids. Per germline, CDR1 MGHRA and CDR2 YSYEKL. CDR3 protein: CASSHQDIQNTEAFF. CDR3 nucleotides: TGCGCCAGCAGCCATCAGGACATCCAGAACACTGAAGCTTTCTTT.

Remarks on this clone: The junction departs from germline at one end; a sequencing error may be responsible. The rearrangement uses TRBV2 and TRBJ1-5; no reliable D call. In germline, CDR1 is SNHLY, CDR2 FYNNEI. The CDR3 runs 14 residues. The DNA for the CDR3 is TGTGCCAGCAGGGAAGCTTATAGCAATCAGCCCCAGCATTTT. The encoded protein is CASREAYSNQPQHF.

This chain uses TRBV6-5 with TRBJ1-4; 9 bases agree with TRBD1. V was pared by 5 bases and J by 15 bases, with 7 bases of the junction left unmatched. Germline lookup yields CDR1 MNHEY and CDR2 SVGAGI. CDR3 size: 12 residues. CDR3 bases: TGTGCCAGCAGTAACCCGGGGGACAGGGTGTTTTTT. Translating it yields CASSNPGDRVFF.

The chain carries TRBV12-5 and TRBJ2-3; 7 bases match TRBD1. This CDR3 region has 14 residues. The V gene's germline CDR1 is LGHNT and CDR2 FRNRAP. The trim removed 1 base at V and 5 bases at J, leaving 3 bases unmatched. The chain's CDR3 is CASGLEHRGDTQYF. As DNA, the CDR3 is TGTGCTAGTGGTTTGGAGCACAGGGGAGATACGCAGTATTTT.

V gene TRBV7-9 combines with J gene TRBJ2-3; the D gene is possibly TRBD2 (6 bases). The CDR3 runs to 16 residues. Germline values: CDR1 SEHNR, CDR2 FQNEAQ (reference sequence). V was shortened by 5 bases and J by 0 bases, with 15 bases between the two germline ends. The chain's CDR3 is CASSPNSGPSTDTQYF. Written as DNA, the CDR3 is TGTGCCAGCAGCCCTAATAGCGGTCCTAGCACAGATACGCAGTATTTT. The full variable domain, with the rest looked up from reference TRBV7-9 and TRBJ2-3, is DTGVSQNPRHKITKRGQNVTFRCDPISEHNRLYWYRQTLGQGPEFLTYFQNEAQLEKSRLLSDRFSAERPKGSFSTLEIQRTEQGDSAMYLCASSPNSGPSTDTQYFGPGTRLTVL.

This clone was detected only once. This rearrangement joins TRBV5-1 to TRBJ2-7; D call uncertain. V dropped 0 bases and J dropped 6 bases, with 16 bases sitting between them. The V gene's germline CDR1 is SGHRS and CDR2 YFSETQ. The CDR3 loop spans 15 amino acids. The CDR3 loop reads CASSLVRLTDSEQYF. The CDR3 DNA follows: TGCGCCAGCAGCTTGGTGAGGCTCACGGATTCCGAGCAGTACTTC. The full variable domain, completed using reference TRBV5-1 and TRBJ2-7, is KAGVTQTPRYLIKTRGQQVTLSCSPISGHRSVSWYQQTPGQGLQFLFEYFSETQRNKGNFPGRFSGRQFSNSRSEMNVSTLELGDSALYLCASSLVRLTDSEQYFGPGTRLTVT.

The chain uses TRBV10-3 and TRBJ2-3; 14 nucleotides agree with TRBD2. This CDR3 contains 20 residues. Germline V gives CDR1 ENHRY, CDR2 SYGVKD. The ends lost 6 bases at V and 3 bases at J; junction bases unmatched: 17. CDR3 in DNA: TGTGCCATCAGGGCGCGCCAGGGTCGGACTAGCGGGAGGCCGACAGATACGCAGTATTTT. It is translated as CAIRARQGRTSGRPTDTQYF.

This chain connects TRBV18 to TRBJ1-5; TRBD1 is a possible D gene (6 bases). Germline lookup yields CDR1 KGHSH and CDR2 LQKENI. V lost 2 bases, J lost 6 bases, and 11 bases lay in between. The CDR3 length is 14 residues. The CDR3 protein is CASSPARQAQPQHF. The CDR3 DNA follows: TGTGCCAGCTCACCAGCAAGACAGGCTCAGCCCCAGCATTTT. Looking up the rest from reference TRBV18 and TRBJ1-5 gives the full variable domain: NAGVMQNPRHLVRRRGQEARLRCSPMKGHSHVYWYRQLPEEGLKFMVYLQKENIIDESGMPKERFSAEFPKEGPSILRIQQVVRGDSAAYFCASSPARQAQPQHFGDGTRLSIL.

The chain couples TRBV5-6 to TRBJ2-1, with TRBD1 matching over 9 bases. The ends lost 4 bases at V and 2 bases at J; junction bases unmatched: 7. The CDR3 length is 16 residues. The germline CDR1 and CDR2 sequences are SGHDT and YYEEEE. The CDR3 spells CASSPPGTGTYNEQFF. As DNA, the CDR3 is TGTGCCAGCAGCCCACCCGGGACAGGGACCTACAATGAGCAGTTCTTC.

J is TRBJ2-5 and V is TRBV7-9, with 7 nucleotides matching TRBD1. CDR3 length equals 17 residues. Trimming took 4 bases from V and 4 from J; bases not matched to a gene: 15. Germline V gives CDR1 SEHNR, CDR2 FQNEAQ (reference sequence). The CDR3 protein is CASSSTSWDRQGETQYF. CDR3 DNA sequence: TGTGCCAGCAGCTCAACCTCTTGGGACCGACAGGGAGAGACCCAGTACTTC. Based on the CDR3 plus reference TRBV7-9 and TRBJ2-5, the full variable domain is DTGVSQNPRHKITKRGQNVTFRCDPISEHNRLYWYRQTLGQGPEFLTYFQNEAQLEKSRLLSDRFSAERPKGSFSTLEIQRTEQGDSAMYLCASSSTSWDRQGETQYFGPGTRLLVL.

The rearrangement links TRBV4-2 to TRBJ2-1; 7 nucleotides match TRBD1. V was clipped by 0 bases and J by 8 bases; unmatched bases: 7. The CDR3 covers 15 residues. Germline lookup yields CDR1 LGHNA and CDR2 YNFKEQ. The CDR3 sequence: CASSQDDRALDEQFF. CDR3 sequence (DNA): TGTGCCAGCAGCCAAGACGACAGGGCATTGGATGAGCAGTTCTTC.

The chain couples TRBV29-1 to TRBJ1-1; maybe TRBD1 (5 bases). This CDR3 is built from 13 residues. Trimming removed 4 bases at V and 7 bases at J, with 16 bases between. Germline CDR1 is SQVTM and CDR2 is ANQGSEA. CDR3 sequence (DNA): TGCAGCGTTGCCCGACAGCCAAGGGATGAAGCTTTCTTT. This gives the protein CSVARQPRDEAFF. Complete variable domain (other parts from reference TRBV29-1 and TRBJ1-1): SAVISQKPSRDICQRGTSLTIQCQVDSQVTMMFWYRQQPGQSLTLIATANQGSEATYESGFVIDKFPISRPNLTFSTLTVSNMSPEDSSIYLCSVARQPRDEAFFGQGTRLTVV.

This chain links TRBV28 with TRBJ2-7, with TRBD2 matching over 13 bases. CDR3 length equals 15 residues. The germline V gene encodes CDR1 MDHEN and CDR2 SYDVKM. Germline trimming cut 5 bases from V and 3 bases from J; bases unmatched to any gene: 4. The CDR3 region is CASSTRLAGGYEQYF. The CDR3 nucleotides are TGTGCCAGCAGTACCAGACTAGCGGGAGGCTACGAGCAGTACTTC.

The chain links TRBV27 to TRBJ1-2; the match to TRBD1 covers 10 bases. V shed 5 bases and J 6 bases; nucleotides not matched to a gene: 9. CDR1 is MNHEY, CDR2 SMNVEV, per germline (reference sequence). The CDR3 spans 15 residues. CDR3 coding DNA: TGTGCCAGCAGTCGTAGACAGGGGGCTGGTAATGGCTACACCTTC. Residues: CASSRRQGAGNGYTF.

The V call is TRBV28, the J call TRBJ1-2, with D possibly being TRBD1 (6 bases). CDR1 and CDR2 from the germline V gene are MDHEN and SYDVKM. Trimming left V 6 bases short and J 8 bases short, with 22 bases between. This CDR3 comprises 15 residues. Here the CDR3 DNA reads TGTGCCAGCAGCTGGGTTACGGGGGGGCGGGTCGGCTACACCTTC. The encoded protein is CASSWVTGGRVGYTF.

The chain combines TRBV5-8 with TRBJ2-5; 8 nucleotides line up with TRBD2. The CDR3 has 14 amino acids. Trimming took 0 bases from V and 7 from J; bases not matched to a gene: 5. Germline lookup yields CDR1 SGHTS and CDR2 YDEGEE. In DNA, the CDR3 is TGTGCCAGCAGCTTGGAGACTAGCGCACGGACCCAGTACTTC. Amino acids: CASSLETSARTQYF. Combining the CDR3 with reference TRBV5-8 and TRBJ2-5 gives the whole variable domain EAGVTQSPTHLIKTRGQQATLRCSPISGHTSVYWYQQALGLGLQFLLWYDEGEERNRGNFPPRFSGRQFPNYSSELNVNALELEDSALYLCASSLETSARTQYFGPGTRLLVL.

This clone was seen only once. The chain carries TRBV14 and TRBJ2-5, with 11 bases aligning to TRBD2. Germline values: CDR1 SGHDN, CDR2 FVKESK. The V and J ends lost 1 base and 1 base, in that order; junction bases with no gene match: 2. This CDR3 comprises 16 residues. CDR3 DNA sequence: TGTGCCAGCAGCCAAGGACTAGCGGGGCTCCAAGAGACCCAGTACTTC. Translated: CASSQGLAGLQETQYF.

The rearrangement uses TRBV27 and TRBJ1-5; D call uncertain. The CDR3 is made up of 13 amino acids. Germline CDR1 and CDR2: MNHEY and SMNVEV (reference sequence). V was trimmed by 3 bases and J by 7 bases, leaving 10 bases between them. The CDR3 here is CASSLGRIQPQHF. As DNA, the CDR3 is TGTGCCAGCAGTTTGGGCAGAATCCAGCCCCAGCATTTT.

This clone was counted between two and nine times. The V call is TRBV4-1, the J call TRBJ2-1; possible D gene TRBD2, 5 bases. V lost 1 base to trimming and J lost 6 bases, with 13 bases between them. CDR3 length: 15 residues. The germline CDR1 and CDR2 sequences are MGHRA and YSYEKL. The chain's CDR3 is CASSQVQTRANEQFF. The CDR3 nucleotides read TGCGCCAGCAGCCAAGTACAGACGCGGGCCAATGAGCAGTTCTTC.

The chain employs TRBV5-1 and TRBJ2-3; 10 positions agree with TRBD2. Germline trimming cut 0 bases from V and 3 bases from J; bases unmatched to any gene: 7. This CDR3 comprises 17 residues. Per the germline V gene, CDR1 is SGHRS and CDR2 is YFSETQ. CDR3 sequence reads: CASSLGMASGGTDTQYF. The CDR3 region has the DNA TGCGCCAGCAGCTTGGGAATGGCTAGCGGGGGAACAGATACGCAGTATTTT.

This rearrangement joins TRBV18 to TRBJ1-2, with a tentative D call TRBD1 (5 bases). This CDR3 has 16 residues. The germline V gene has CDR1 KGHSH and CDR2 LQKENI. The V end was cut by 1 base, the J end by 3 bases, with 15 bases between. CDR3 bases: TGTGCCAGCTCACCACAGGGGAAAACGGGAGACTATGGCTACACCTTC. Amino acids: CASSPQGKTGDYGYTF.

The chain joins TRBV6-5 to TRBJ1-2, with TRBD1 matching 7 bases. The V gene's germline CDR1 is MNHEY and CDR2 SVGAGI. The trim removed 5 bases at V and 5 bases at J, leaving 8 bases unmatched. There are 14 residues in the CDR3. The CDR3 region is CASSRGQQKYGYTF. For the CDR3, the DNA is TGTGCCAGCAGTCGGGGACAGCAGAAGTATGGCTACACCTTC.

The chain uses TRBV5-8 and TRBJ1-5, with TRBD1 matching over 8 bases. The CDR3 length is 16 residues. V dropped 4 bases and J dropped 4; count of bases not matched to a gene: 10. The germline V gene has CDR1 SGHTS and CDR2 YDEGEE. The CDR3 DNA reads TGTGCCAGCAGCCCCGGACAGGGCGGGGGAAATCAGCCCCAGCATTTT. Its translation: CASSPGQGGGNQPQHF.

The chain recombines TRBV2 with TRBJ1-5; 9 positions match TRBD1. The trim removed 6 bases at V and 0 bases at J, leaving 3 bases unmatched. CDR1 and CDR2 (germline): SNHLY, FYNNEI. The CDR3 consists of 15 residues. The CDR3 reads CASRRTGDSNQPQHF. The CDR3 DNA is TGTGCCAGCAGGCGGACAGGGGATAGCAATCAGCCCCAGCATTTT.

This clone is medium-sized (0.01 to 0.1%) by share. The chain employs TRBV29-1 and TRBJ1-1; 7 bases are shared with TRBD1. The CDR3 totals 13 residues. Trimming took 6 bases from V and 0 from J; bases not matched to a gene: 4. CDR1 is SQVTM and CDR2 is ANQGSEA in the germline V gene. CDR3 DNA: TGCAGCGTACTGGGACAGCTGAACACTGAAGCTTTCTTT. Encoded protein: CSVLGQLNTEAFF.

V and J are TRBV5-1 and TRBJ1-2; 9 bases line up with TRBD1. Looked up from germline, CDR1 is SGHRS and CDR2 is YFSETQ. V was clipped by 6 bases and J by 5 bases; unmatched bases: 14. There are 16 residues in the CDR3. The chain's CDR3 is CASTFDTGGAGYGYTF. DNA of the CDR3: TGCGCCAGCACCTTTGACACAGGGGGCGCAGGGTATGGCTACACCTTC.